Detailed here is one TCR beta chain. This sample was included in a study of cytomegalovirus exposure and HLA in healthy donors. PCR was performed using 60 Vbeta and 13 Jbeta primers. The data were produced by immunoSEQ multiplex PCR, yet TCRdb's version contains in-frame clones alone and is incomplete. In the table there are 150,000 to 200,000 clones, over 60% of which are singletons. CDR1 is MNHNY and CDR2 is SVGAGI in the germline V gene (reference sequence). There are 12 residues in the CDR3. The J segment lost 5 bases and the V segment lost 8 bases, leaving 2 bases of the junction unmatched. The sequence was obtained from a woman aged 35 to 49 in good health and CMV-seronegative. The sample comprised PBMCs. The chain is built from TRBV6-6 and TRBJ1-4; 7 positions agree with TRBD1. The CDR3, as DNA: TGTGCCAGCGCCAGGGGGAATGAAAAACTGTTTTTT. As protein: CASARGNEKLFF.